The clone carrying this T cell receptor (beta chain) appeared a single time. The entry originates in a study of PD-L1 blockade in urothelial cancer. Study-wide context: Of roughly 31 patients, fewer than 27 were males with bladder-origin urothelial cancer.

This table comes from immunoSEQ multiplex PCR, and its TCRdb copy is limited to in-frame clones, with some not included. The sample shows 66,000 or so clones, roughly 90% of them seen only once. Time point: peripheral blood 6 weeks after treatment start. Pretreatment and on-treatment blood mononuclear cell samples were taken, totaling between 1 and 8 time points per patient. CDR1 is SGHDT, CDR2 YYEEEE, per germline. Unmatched junction bases numbered 10, after V lost 3 bases and J lost 4 bases. The CDR3 spans 17 residues. The sample in question was PBMCs, obtained around atezolizumab (anti-PD-L1) treatment. The source of this sequence is a man aged 55 to 70 with urothelial cancer. The genes are TRBV5-6 and TRBJ2-5; TRBD2 aligns across 12 bases. The CDR3: CASSSPGLAGLRETQYF. The CDR3 nucleotides read TGTGCCAGCAGCTCACCCGGACTAGCGGGATTGAGAGAGACCCAGTACTTC.